The rows below give T cell receptor beta chains drawn from one sample of a study of T cells in localized non-small cell lung cancer. Assay used: immunoSEQ multiplex PCR; TCRdb lists only in-frame clones, some missing. This table has tens of thousands of clones, about nine tenths appearing once. The sequenced sample was peripheral blood, obtained before any cancer treatment. The receptor source for this set is a man aged 40 to 69 with stage I squamous cell lung carcinoma. CDR3s include the opening cysteine and the closing phenylalanine or tryptophan. Each record gives: CDR3 DNA, CDR3 protein, V gene, D gene, J gene, clone size. A D gene is named only where the DNA matches it firmly. Clone size is given for some rows only: seen once, a few or many times, or a class if the clone is expanded.

cdr3_nt: TGTGCCAGCAGCCCCACTATCGCGACAGTCGGGACTGAAGCTTTCTTT; cdr3_aa: CASSPTIATVGTEAFF; v_call: TRBV28; d_call: -; j_call: TRBJ1-1; clone_size: -
cdr3_nt: TGTGCCAGCATTGGGACAGGAGTAGGCGAGCAGTTCTTC; cdr3_aa: CASIGTGVGEQFF; v_call: TRBV5-8; d_call: TRBD1; j_call: TRBJ2-1; clone_size: once
cdr3_nt: TGTGCCAGCAGTTTAGGCAGGGGGCGCTACGAGCAGTACTTC; cdr3_aa: CASSLGRGRYEQYF; v_call: TRBV28; d_call: TRBD1; j_call: TRBJ2-7; clone_size: -
cdr3_nt: TGCGCCAGCAGCTTGGCGGGACCCCGGGGGAATGAGCAGTTCTTC; cdr3_aa: CASSLAGPRGNEQFF; v_call: TRBV5-1; d_call: -; j_call: TRBJ2-1; clone_size: few
cdr3_nt: TGTGCCAGCAGTAAGACAGGGCTGGACACCGGGGAGCTGTTTTTT; cdr3_aa: CASSKTGLDTGELFF; v_call: TRBV6-5; d_call: TRBD1; j_call: TRBJ2-2; clone_size: -
cdr3_nt: TGTGCCAGTAGTAAATGGACAGGCAACTCTGGGGCCAACGTCCTGACTTTC; cdr3_aa: CASSKWTGNSGANVLTF; v_call: TRBV19; d_call: TRBD1; j_call: TRBJ2-6; clone_size: -
cdr3_nt: TGTGCCAGCAGTGACGGGACAGGGCGCCGGGGTCTCTATGGCTACACCTTC; cdr3_aa: CASSDGTGRRGLYGYTF; v_call: TRBV6-1; d_call: TRBD1; j_call: TRBJ1-2; clone_size: once
cdr3_nt: TGTGCCAGTGCCCCGCTGACCGGGACACCGAACACCGGGGAGCTGTTTTTT; cdr3_aa: CASAPLTGTPNTGELFF; v_call: TRBV7-2; d_call: -; j_call: TRBJ2-2; clone_size: -
cdr3_nt: TGTGCCAGCAGCGTAAACTTAAAAACGGGCGGCTACACCTTC; cdr3_aa: CASSVNLKTGGYTF; v_call: TRBV7-9; d_call: -; j_call: TRBJ1-2; clone_size: -
cdr3_nt: TGTGCCAGCAGTTTTCTTGCAGGGGGTACCTTCTCCTACGAGCAGTACTTC; cdr3_aa: CASSFLAGGTFSYEQYF; v_call: TRBV28; d_call: TRBD1; j_call: TRBJ2-7; clone_size: -
cdr3_nt: TGTGCCAGCAGCTCCACAGGGGCGGCGAACACCGGGGAGCTGTTTTTT; cdr3_aa: CASSSTGAANTGELFF; v_call: TRBV7-6; d_call: TRBD1; j_call: TRBJ2-2; clone_size: -
cdr3_nt: TGTGCCAGCAGCAGACGGACAGGGAAGGGCACTGAAGCTTTCTTT; cdr3_aa: CASSRRTGKGTEAFF; v_call: TRBV21-1; d_call: -; j_call: TRBJ1-1; clone_size: -
cdr3_nt: TGTGCCAGCAGTTCGCAGGGGGGCACAGATACGCAGTATTTT; cdr3_aa: CASSSQGGTDTQYF; v_call: TRBV27; d_call: TRBD1; j_call: TRBJ2-3; clone_size: -
cdr3_nt: TGTGCCAGCGGCGCAGGGGGCTACACCTTC; cdr3_aa: CASGAGGYTF; v_call: TRBV19; d_call: -; j_call: TRBJ1-2; clone_size: -
cdr3_nt: TGTGCCAGTAGTATGAGGGGGCGCGGTACTGAAGCTTTCTTT; cdr3_aa: CASSMRGRGTEAFF; v_call: TRBV19; d_call: TRBD1; j_call: TRBJ1-1; clone_size: once
cdr3_nt: TGCGCCAGCAGCTTGGAGGGGCAGAGTGGCTACACCTTC; cdr3_aa: CASSLEGQSGYTF; v_call: TRBV5-1; d_call: -; j_call: TRBJ1-2; clone_size: -
cdr3_nt: TGTGCCAGCAGCTTGGAATTAGCGGGGCCTAGCGAGCAGTACTTC; cdr3_aa: CASSLELAGPSEQYF; v_call: TRBV5-4; d_call: TRBD2; j_call: TRBJ2-7; clone_size: -
cdr3_nt: TGTGCCAGCAGCTTAGGCGTGGGGAACGGTGGCTACACCTTC; cdr3_aa: CASSLGVGNGGYTF; v_call: TRBV7-2; d_call: -; j_call: TRBJ1-2; clone_size: -
cdr3_nt: TGTGCCAGCAGCCCGTGGGACAGGGGGCGAGGTGGAAATGGCTACACCTTC; cdr3_aa: CASSPWDRGRGGNGYTF; v_call: TRBV9; d_call: TRBD1; j_call: TRBJ1-2; clone_size: -
cdr3_nt: TGCGCCAGCAGCCAAGCAGGGCTCGTTAACTATGGCTACACCTTC; cdr3_aa: CASSQAGLVNYGYTF; v_call: TRBV4-3; d_call: -; j_call: TRBJ1-2; clone_size: once
cdr3_nt: TGTGCCAGCAGTCCCTTAGGCGGGGCTTCCTCCTACAATGAGCAGTTCTTC; cdr3_aa: CASSPLGGASSYNEQFF; v_call: TRBV27; d_call: -; j_call: TRBJ2-1; clone_size: once
cdr3_nt: TGTGCCTGGAATAGGGGGGGTGTAGCCAAAAACATTCAGTACTTC; cdr3_aa: CAWNRGGVAKNIQYF; v_call: TRBV30; d_call: -; j_call: TRBJ2-4; clone_size: -
cdr3_nt: TGTGCCACCAGCCTCGATCGTAACACTGAAGCTTTCTTT; cdr3_aa: CATSLDRNTEAFF; v_call: TRBV15; d_call: -; j_call: TRBJ1-1; clone_size: once
cdr3_nt: TGTGCCAGCAGACCAGTCAAGGGTCTAGCACTTGAAGGAACTGAAGCTTTCTTT; cdr3_aa: CASRPVKGLALEGTEAFF; v_call: TRBV11-1; d_call: -; j_call: TRBJ1-1; clone_size: -
cdr3_nt: TGTGCCAGCTGCTCTGAGGCGTATTCCTACGAGCAGTACTTC; cdr3_aa: CASCSEAYSYEQYF; v_call: TRBV2; d_call: -; j_call: TRBJ2-7; clone_size: -
cdr3_nt: TGCGCCAGCAGCTTGGCTCAGGGGCCCACTCGTAACTATGGCTACACCTTC; cdr3_aa: CASSLAQGPTRNYGYTF; v_call: TRBV5-1; d_call: -; j_call: TRBJ1-2; clone_size: -
cdr3_nt: TGTGCCAGCAGCCACCAAGTAAGATACCAAGAGACCCAGTACTTC; cdr3_aa: CASSHQVRYQETQYF; v_call: TRBV5-6; d_call: -; j_call: TRBJ2-5; clone_size: once
cdr3_nt: TGTGCCACCAGCAGGGGGAGTCAGGGTAATGAAAAACTGTTTTTT; cdr3_aa: CATSRGSQGNEKLFF; v_call: TRBV15; d_call: -; j_call: TRBJ1-4; clone_size: -
cdr3_nt: TGTGCCAGCAGCGTAGATGGACTAGCGGGGAATGAGCAGTTCTTC; cdr3_aa: CASSVDGLAGNEQFF; v_call: TRBV9; d_call: TRBD2; j_call: TRBJ2-1; clone_size: few
cdr3_nt: TGTGCCAGCAGTACAGGGGGTGAAATGGACGAGCAGTACTTC; cdr3_aa: CASSTGGEMDEQYF; v_call: TRBV6-5; d_call: TRBD1; j_call: TRBJ2-7; clone_size: -
cdr3_nt: TGTGCCAGCAGCCCCACCGGGACGCCCTCCTACGAGCAGTACTTC; cdr3_aa: CASSPTGTPSYEQYF; v_call: TRBV7-2; d_call: -; j_call: TRBJ2-7; clone_size: once
cdr3_nt: TGCGCCAGCAGACCAATGGTAGGGGTTGCTACTGAAGCTTTCTTT; cdr3_aa: CASRPMVGVATEAFF; v_call: TRBV4-3; d_call: -; j_call: TRBJ1-1; clone_size: -
cdr3_nt: TGTGCCAGCAGCCGCCGGACAGGGGGTGAAACAGATACGCAGTATTTT; cdr3_aa: CASSRRTGGETDTQYF; v_call: TRBV7-2; d_call: TRBD1; j_call: TRBJ2-3; clone_size: -
cdr3_nt: TGTGCCAGCAGGCCCGCCAGCACCGGGGAGCTGTTTTTT; cdr3_aa: CASRPASTGELFF; v_call: TRBV2; d_call: -; j_call: TRBJ2-2; clone_size: -
cdr3_nt: TGTGCCAGCAGTGGACCCATCCAAGAGACCCAGTACTTC; cdr3_aa: CASSGPIQETQYF; v_call: TRBV28; d_call: -; j_call: TRBJ2-5; clone_size: once
cdr3_nt: TGTGCCAGCAGTAAATTTGGACAGGGGGCTTTCTTT; cdr3_aa: CASSKFGQGAFF; v_call: TRBV28; d_call: TRBD1; j_call: TRBJ1-1; clone_size: -
cdr3_nt: TGTGCCAGTAGTCAGCCAGGAGACAGGATCACTGGCTACACCTTC; cdr3_aa: CASSQPGDRITGYTF; v_call: TRBV19; d_call: -; j_call: TRBJ1-2; clone_size: -
cdr3_nt: TGTGCCACCCATGGGGGCGGGGGCCTTGCTGAGCAGTTCTTC; cdr3_aa: CATHGGGGLAEQFF; v_call: TRBV6-5; d_call: -; j_call: TRBJ2-1; clone_size: -
cdr3_nt: TGTGCCAGCAGCTCTAGCGGGGGGGCCGTACAAGAGACCCAGTACTTC; cdr3_aa: CASSSSGGAVQETQYF; v_call: TRBV5-4; d_call: TRBD2; j_call: TRBJ2-5; clone_size: -
cdr3_nt: TGTGCCAGCATCCCCGGGGACAGGGGGCAGTACTATGGCTACACCTTC; cdr3_aa: CASIPGDRGQYYGYTF; v_call: TRBV5-5; d_call: TRBD1; j_call: TRBJ1-2; clone_size: -
cdr3_nt: TGTGCCAGGTCGGCTCTCATGAACACTGAAGCTTTCTTT; cdr3_aa: CARSALMNTEAFF; v_call: TRBV2; d_call: -; j_call: TRBJ1-1; clone_size: -
cdr3_nt: TGTGCCAGCAGCTTACGAGACAGGGATGGCTACACCTTC; cdr3_aa: CASSLRDRDGYTF; v_call: TRBV7-3; d_call: TRBD1; j_call: TRBJ1-2; clone_size: -
cdr3_nt: TGTGCCAGCAGTCTGGACCCGGCGGGTTCACCCCTCCACTTT; cdr3_aa: CASSLDPAGSPLHF; v_call: TRBV7-9; d_call: -; j_call: TRBJ1-6; clone_size: once
cdr3_nt: TGTGCCAGCAGCGAAACAGGGTATGGCTACACCTTC; cdr3_aa: CASSETGYGYTF; v_call: TRBV6-1; d_call: -; j_call: TRBJ1-2; clone_size: -
cdr3_nt: TGTGCCAGCAGCTTAGTTCCCCGGGGTGAGGGTGAAGCTTTCTTT; cdr3_aa: CASSLVPRGEGEAFF; v_call: TRBV7-2; d_call: -; j_call: TRBJ1-1; clone_size: -
cdr3_nt: TGTGCCAGCAGCTTTAGCGGGGTCGGCAATGAGCAGTTCTTC; cdr3_aa: CASSFSGVGNEQFF; v_call: TRBV9; d_call: TRBD2; j_call: TRBJ2-1; clone_size: -
cdr3_nt: TGTGCCAGCAGCTTAGTGGTGGCAGGGGAGACCCAGTACTTC; cdr3_aa: CASSLVVAGETQYF; v_call: TRBV7-8; d_call: -; j_call: TRBJ2-5; clone_size: once
cdr3_nt: TGCGCCAGCAGTGCCCTGACGGGGAATAGTGCTGAAGCTTTCTTT; cdr3_aa: CASSALTGNSAEAFF; v_call: TRBV10-2; d_call: -; j_call: TRBJ1-1; clone_size: -
cdr3_nt: TGTGCCAGCAGTTGGGCAGGCTACGAGCAGTACTTC; cdr3_aa: CASSWAGYEQYF; v_call: TRBV27; d_call: -; j_call: TRBJ2-7; clone_size: few
cdr3_nt: TGCGCCAGCAGCTTGGACAACTACCCGGGAAACACTGAAGCTTTCTTT; cdr3_aa: CASSLDNYPGNTEAFF; v_call: TRBV5-1; d_call: -; j_call: TRBJ1-1; clone_size: few
cdr3_nt: TGTGCCAGCACGGGACAGGGGAATTCACCCCTCCACTTT; cdr3_aa: CASTGQGNSPLHF; v_call: TRBV2; d_call: TRBD1; j_call: TRBJ1-6; clone_size: few
cdr3_nt: TGTGCCAGCAGCACCCGGACGGAGAACACTGAAGCTTTCTTT; cdr3_aa: CASSTRTENTEAFF; v_call: TRBV21-1; d_call: -; j_call: TRBJ1-1; clone_size: -
cdr3_nt: TGCGCCAGCAGCTTGGGCACTAGCGGGGGGGCCTGGCCCTACGAGCAGTACTTC; cdr3_aa: CASSLGTSGGAWPYEQYF; v_call: TRBV5-1; d_call: TRBD2; j_call: TRBJ2-7; clone_size: -
cdr3_nt: TGTGCCAGCAGCTTTGACTATGGCTACACCTTC; cdr3_aa: CASSFDYGYTF; v_call: TRBV7-9; d_call: -; j_call: TRBJ1-2; clone_size: -